The 23 T cell receptor beta chains in this list originate from one sample, sequenced in a study of blood T cell repertoires in COVID-19. Method: immunoSEQ multiplex PCR; TCRdb's copy keeps in-frame clones and lacks some. The sample yields about 140,000 clones, 84% seen once. Material: PBMCs or T cells enriched from blood (not recorded which). The receptors were sampled from a woman in her fifties or sixties with acute COVID-19.

The rearrangement joins TRBV15 to TRBJ1-5, with a weak D call TRBD1 (6 bases). With 2 bases removed from V and 2 bases from J, the gap between germline ends came to 16 bases. The CDR3 covers 17 residues. The germline gives CDR1 LNHNV, CDR2 YYDKDF (reference sequence). CDR3 nucleotide sequence: TGTGCCACCAGCAGACAGCAACAGGGTGGGGGCAATCAGCCCCAGCATTTT. Translation: CATSRQQQGGGNQPQHF.

V gene TRBV5-1 combines with J gene TRBJ2-2; 7 bases are shared with TRBD1. V was pared by 3 bases and J by 0 bases, with 8 bases of the junction left unmatched. Germline values: CDR1 SGHRS, CDR2 YFSETQ. This CDR3 spans 17 amino acids. Here the CDR3 reads CASSSQGELANTGELFF. CDR3 sequence (DNA): TGCGCCAGCAGCTCGCAGGGGGAGCTCGCGAACACCGGGGAGCTGTTTTTT.

This chain uses TRBV5-1 with TRBJ2-1; 12 bases are shared with TRBD2. The CDR3 runs 15 residues. Germline CDR1 reads SGHRS; CDR2 reads YFSETQ. The J segment lost 4 bases and the V segment lost 4 bases, leaving 3 bases of the junction unmatched. This CDR3 is CASSPSGRAYNEQFF. The CDR3 nucleotides read TGCGCCAGCAGCCCTAGCGGGAGGGCTTACAATGAGCAGTTCTTC.

J is TRBJ2-5 and V is TRBV18; 8 nucleotides match TRBD1. Germline lookup yields CDR1 KGHSH and CDR2 LQKENI. With V trimmed by 6 bases and J by 2 bases, 8 bases remained unmatched. This CDR3 is 15 amino acids long. The chain's CDR3 is CASSRSRDRQETQYF. The CDR3 DNA sequence: TGTGCCAGCTCGCGCAGCCGGGACAGGCAAGAGACCCAGTACTTC.

This clone was found once. The V and J genes are TRBV9 and TRBJ1-1, with a weak D call TRBD1 (6 bases). Per the germline V gene, CDR1 is SGDLS and CDR2 is YYNGEE. With 7 bases removed from V and 6 bases from J, the gap between germline ends came to 16 bases. The CDR3 sequence is 13 residues long. CDR3 sequence (DNA): TGTGCCAGCGGTTCTAACAGGGCCCCTGAAGCTTTCTTT. This sequence encodes CASGSNRAPEAFF.

Only a few counts were recorded for this clone. The genes are TRBV2 and TRBJ1-1, with 10 bases lining up with TRBD1. V lost 6 bases, J lost 4 bases, and 5 bases stayed unmatched. CDR1 and CDR2 from the germline V gene are SNHLY and FYNNEI. The CDR3 length is 14 residues. The CDR3 DNA reads as TGTGCCAGCAGCCGACAGGGGGCGGCCACTGAAGCTTTCTTT. As protein: CASSRQGAATEAFF.

The V gene is TRBV9, the J gene TRBJ2-2, with 12 bases lining up with TRBD1. Germline V gene sequence: CDR1 SGDLS, CDR2 YYNGEE. The V and J ends lost 4 bases and 7 bases, in that order; junction bases with no gene match: 8. The CDR3 spans 16 residues. The CDR3 spells CASSLGQGANYGELFF. The CDR3 coding sequence is TGTGCCAGCAGCTTGGGACAGGGGGCGAACTACGGGGAGCTGTTTTTT. The variable domain in full, with the rest retrieved from reference TRBV9 and TRBJ2-2, is DSGVTQTPKHLITATGQRVTLRCSPRSGDLSVYWYQQSLDQGLQFLIQYYNGEERAKGNILERFSAQQFPDLHSELNLSSLELGDSALYFCASSLGQGANYGELFFGEGSRLTVL.

This clone was detected a few times. The V call is TRBV5-5, the J call TRBJ1-1, with 9 bases lining up with TRBD1. V lost 4 bases and J lost 5; bases outside the gene matches: 6. Germline lookup yields CDR1 SGHKS and CDR2 YYEKEE (reference sequence). There are 14 residues in the CDR3. Here the CDR3 reads CASSPGQGGTEAFF. The DNA for the CDR3 is TGTGCCAGCAGCCCGGGACAGGGTGGGACTGAAGCTTTCTTT.

The CDR3 DNA reads as TGTGCCAGCAGCGCTCCCGGGACTAGGAACGCTGAGCAGTTCTTC. It codes for CASSAPGTRNAEQFF. The rearrangement joins TRBV9 to TRBJ2-1; 8 bases fit TRBD2. Germline V gene lookup returns CDR1 SGDLS and CDR2 YYNGEE. Trimming cost V 3 bases and J 9 bases; bases outside gene matches: 11. The CDR3 spans 15 residues.

The gene calls are TRBV5-4 and TRBJ2-3; the D gene is possibly TRBD2 (6 bases). Germline loops: CDR1 SGHNT, CDR2 YYREEE (reference sequence). This CDR3 is 12 amino acids long. V was pared by 9 bases and J by 4 bases, with 12 bases between. The CDR3 loop is CATGSFADTQYF. In DNA form, the CDR3 reads TGTGCCACCGGGAGTTTTGCAGATACGCAGTATTTT.

The chain couples TRBV5-6 to TRBJ2-7; tentatively, D is TRBD2 (6 bases). Germline V gives CDR1 SGHDT, CDR2 YYEEEE. The ends were cut back, 5 bases at V and 7 bases at J, with 22 bases in the middle. This CDR3 region has 15 residues. The CDR3 reads CASRYPTPRRGEQYF. The CDR3 DNA reads as TGTGCCAGCAGATACCCGACACCGCGGCGGGGTGAGCAGTACTTC.

The genes are TRBV4-3 and TRBJ2-1; 10 bases agree with TRBD2. V lost 0 bases, J lost 8 bases, and 4 bases stayed unmatched. Germline CDR1 and CDR2: LGHNA and YSLEER. CDR3 length equals 15 residues. Here the CDR3 DNA reads TGCGCCAGCAGCCAAGAAGCGGGAGGGTGGCATGAGCAGTTCTTC. Amino acids: CASSQEAGGWHEQFF.

The rearrangement uses TRBV28 and TRBJ2-7, with 11 bases matching TRBD1. V lost 6 bases and J lost 7; bases outside the gene matches: 8. CDR1 and CDR2 from the germline V gene are MDHEN and SYDVKM. CDR3 size: 14 residues. CDR3 sequence: CASSTGTGGHEQYF. CDR3 coding DNA: TGTGCCAGCAGCACCGGGACAGGGGGTCATGAGCAGTACTTC.

The chain combines TRBV19 with TRBJ1-5, with 12 bases identical to TRBD1. J gave up 7 bases and V 5 bases, and 6 bases lay outside the gene matches. CDR3 length: 15 amino acids. From germline, CDR1 is LNHDA and CDR2 SQIVND (reference sequence). CDR3 residues: CASSPGTGGQQPQHF. CDR3 nucleotide sequence: TGTGCCAGTAGTCCGGGGACAGGGGGCCAACAGCCCCAGCATTTT.

This chain links TRBV7-8 with TRBJ1-5; 8 bases align to TRBD1. The CDR3 has 15 residues. The germline V gene encodes CDR1 SGHVS and CDR2 FQNEAQ. The V gene end was trimmed by 5 bases and the J gene end by 4 bases; junction bases not matched to a gene: 7. The CDR3 region is CASSVDRGGNQPQHF. CDR3 DNA: TGTGCCAGCAGCGTTGACAGGGGAGGGAATCAGCCCCAGCATTTT.

This chain links TRBV11-3 with TRBJ2-3, with 7 bases lining up with TRBD2. This CDR3 is built from 15 residues. V lost 5 bases and J lost 1; bases outside the gene matches: 6. Germline values: CDR1 SGHNT, CDR2 YENEEA. CDR3 DNA sequence: TGTGCCAGCAGCCGGGGGGAGCTCGGCACAGATACGCAGTATTTT. This codes for CASSRGELGTDTQYF. Drawing the rest from reference TRBV11-3 and TRBJ2-3, the complete variable domain is EAGVVQSPRYKIIEKKQPVAFWCNPISGHNTLYWYLQNLGQGPELLIRYENEEAVDDSQLPKDRFSAERLKGVDSTLKIQPAELGDSAVYLCASSRGELGTDTQYFGPGTRLTVL.

Here the CDR3 DNA reads TGCAGCGTCGGGACTAGCGGTACCTACGAGACCCAGTACTTC. It codes for CSVGTSGTYETQYF. V and J are TRBV29-1 and TRBJ2-5, with 11 bases fitting TRBD2. Per germline, CDR1 SQVTM and CDR2 ANQGSEA. CDR3 length: 14 residues. After removal of 6 bases from V and 5 bases from J, the junction contained 8 bases not matched to a gene. Drawing the rest from reference TRBV29-1 and TRBJ2-5, the complete variable domain is SAVISQKPSRDICQRGTSLTIQCQVDSQVTMMFWYRQQPGQSLTLIATANQGSEATYESGFVIDKFPISRPNLTFSTLTVSNMSPEDSSIYLCSVGTSGTYETQYFGPGTRLLVL.

DNA for the CDR3: TGTGCCTGGGAAACAGGGATGAACACTGAAGCTTTCTTT. As protein: CAWETGMNTEAFF. This chain joins TRBV30 and TRBJ1-1; D may be TRBD1 (6 bases). V lost 5 bases to trimming and J lost 0 bases, with 10 bases between them. The CDR3 is 13 residues long. Germline V CDR1 and CDR2: GTSNPN, SVGIG (reference sequence).

This clone has only one observation. The chain uses TRBV5-1 and TRBJ1-5; D is unclear. V dropped 4 bases and J dropped 7 bases, with 15 bases sitting between them. This CDR3 has 14 residues. Germline V lookup: CDR1 SGHRS, CDR2 YFSETQ. CDR3 residues: CASSKDPGGQPQHF. CDR3 bases: TGCGCCAGCAGCAAGGACCCAGGAGGACAGCCCCAGCATTTT.

The chain uses TRBV18 and TRBJ1-5; 11 nucleotides agree with TRBD1. The V and J ends lost 5 bases and 7 bases, in that order; junction bases with no gene match: 7. Germline assignment: CDR1 KGHSH and CDR2 LQKENI. CDR3 size: 15 residues. The DNA for the CDR3 is TGTGCCAGCTCAGGGGGGACAGGGGGTAACCAGCCCCAGCATTTT. It specifies CASSGGTGGNQPQHF.

V is TRBV7-8 and J is TRBJ1-2; a weak D match, TRBD1 (5 bases). With 5 bases removed from V and 4 bases from J, the gap between germline ends came to 23 bases. Germline values: CDR1 SGHVS, CDR2 FQNEAQ. CDR3 length: 17 residues. CDR3 sequence reads: CASSPGGGFGRGYGYTF. As DNA, the CDR3 is TGTGCCAGCAGCCCGGGGGGGGGATTCGGGCGAGGCTATGGCTACACCTTC.

This clone appeared once. This chain uses TRBV5-1 with TRBJ2-3, with D possibly being TRBD1 (5 bases). In germline, CDR1 is SGHRS, CDR2 YFSETQ. The CDR3 is 16 amino acids. V lost 0 bases to trimming and J lost 1 base, with 12 bases between them. The DNA for the CDR3 is TGCGCCAGCAGCTTGGCTGCTCAGGGCGGCACAGATACGCAGTATTTT. This gives the protein CASSLAAQGGTDTQYF.

The chain is built from TRBV7-9 and TRBJ1-6; 7 nucleotides line up with TRBD1. This CDR3 spans 15 amino acids. With V trimmed by 2 bases and J by 10 bases, 8 bases remained unmatched. CDR1 and CDR2 (germline): SEHNR, FQNEAQ (reference sequence). CDR3 DNA sequence: TGTGCCAGCAGCTTATCAATCCCAGGGGGATCACCCCTCCACTTT. As protein: CASSLSIPGGSPLHF.